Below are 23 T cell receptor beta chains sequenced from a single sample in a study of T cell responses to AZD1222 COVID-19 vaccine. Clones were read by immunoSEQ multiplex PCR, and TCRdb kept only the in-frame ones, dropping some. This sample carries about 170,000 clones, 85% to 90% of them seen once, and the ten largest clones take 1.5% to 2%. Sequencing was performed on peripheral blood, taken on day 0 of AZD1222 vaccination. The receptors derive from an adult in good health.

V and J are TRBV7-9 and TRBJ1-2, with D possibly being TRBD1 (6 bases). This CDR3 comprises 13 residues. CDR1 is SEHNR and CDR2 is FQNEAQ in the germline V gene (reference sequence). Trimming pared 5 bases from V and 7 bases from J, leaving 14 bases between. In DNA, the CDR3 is TGTGCCAGCAGCCCTATGGGGGCGGCTGGCTACACCTTC. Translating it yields CASSPMGAAGYTF.

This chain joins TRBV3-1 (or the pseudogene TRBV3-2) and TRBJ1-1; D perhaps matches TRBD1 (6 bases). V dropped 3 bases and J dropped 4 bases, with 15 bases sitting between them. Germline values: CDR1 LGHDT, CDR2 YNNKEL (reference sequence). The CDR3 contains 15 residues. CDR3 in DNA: TGTGCCAGCAGCCATTTTGGACAGTCGGGCACTGAAGCTTTCTTT. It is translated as CASSHFGQSGTEAFF.

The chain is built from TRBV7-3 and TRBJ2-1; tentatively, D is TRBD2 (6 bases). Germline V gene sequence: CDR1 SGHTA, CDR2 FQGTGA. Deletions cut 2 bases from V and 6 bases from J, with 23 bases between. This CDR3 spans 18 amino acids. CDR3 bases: TGTGCCAGCAGCTTACCCGGGCCCTTGGGCGGGGCCCTCAATGAGCAGTTCTTC. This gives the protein CASSLPGPLGGALNEQFF. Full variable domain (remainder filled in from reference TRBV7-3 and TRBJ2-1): GAGVSQTPSNKVTEKGKYVELRCDPISGHTALYWYRQSLGQGPEFLIYFQGTGAADDSGLPNDRFFAVRPEGSVSTLKIQRTERGDSAVYLCASSLPGPLGGALNEQFFGPGTRLTVL.

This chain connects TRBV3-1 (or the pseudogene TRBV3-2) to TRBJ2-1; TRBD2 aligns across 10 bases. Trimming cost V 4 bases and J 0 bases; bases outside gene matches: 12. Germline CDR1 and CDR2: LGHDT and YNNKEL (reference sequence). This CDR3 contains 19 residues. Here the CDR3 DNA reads TGTGCCAGCAGCCGATCGGGACTAGCGCGGTCTAGCTCCTACAATGAGCAGTTCTTC. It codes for CASSRSGLARSSSYNEQFF.

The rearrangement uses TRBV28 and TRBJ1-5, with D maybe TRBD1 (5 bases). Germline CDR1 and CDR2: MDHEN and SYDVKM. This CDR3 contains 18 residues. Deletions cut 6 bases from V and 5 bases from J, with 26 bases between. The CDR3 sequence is CASRRGSRDPRRDQPQHF. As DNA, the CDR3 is TGTGCCAGCAGGAGAGGGTCCCGGGACCCCAGGCGGGATCAGCCCCAGCATTTT.

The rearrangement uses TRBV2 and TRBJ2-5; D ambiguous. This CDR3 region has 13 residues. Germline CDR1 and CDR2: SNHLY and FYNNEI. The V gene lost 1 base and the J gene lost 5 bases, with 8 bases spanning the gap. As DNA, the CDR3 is TGTGCCAGCAGTGAAGAGGTCGGGGAGACCCAGTACTTC. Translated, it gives CASSEEVGETQYF.

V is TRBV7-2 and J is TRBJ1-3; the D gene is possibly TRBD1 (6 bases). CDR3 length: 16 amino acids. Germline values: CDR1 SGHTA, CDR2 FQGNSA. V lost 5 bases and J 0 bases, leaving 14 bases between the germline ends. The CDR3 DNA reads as TGTGCCAGCAGCCCCTACAGGGAGAGCTCTGGAAACACCATATATTTT. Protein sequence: CASSPYRESSGNTIYF.

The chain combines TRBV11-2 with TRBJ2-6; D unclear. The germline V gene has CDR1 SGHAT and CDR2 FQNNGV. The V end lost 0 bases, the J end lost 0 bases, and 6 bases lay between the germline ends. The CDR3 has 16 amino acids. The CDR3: CASSLEGPSGANVLTF. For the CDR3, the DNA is TGTGCCAGCAGCTTAGAAGGGCCCTCTGGGGCCAACGTCCTGACTTTC.

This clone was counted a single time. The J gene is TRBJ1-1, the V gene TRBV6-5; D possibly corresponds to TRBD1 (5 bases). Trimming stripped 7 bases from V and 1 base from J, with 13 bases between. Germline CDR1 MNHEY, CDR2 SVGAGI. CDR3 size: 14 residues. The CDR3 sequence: CASKPGPANTEAFF. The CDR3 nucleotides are TGTGCCAGCAAACCGGGACCGGCGAACACTGAAGCTTTCTTT.

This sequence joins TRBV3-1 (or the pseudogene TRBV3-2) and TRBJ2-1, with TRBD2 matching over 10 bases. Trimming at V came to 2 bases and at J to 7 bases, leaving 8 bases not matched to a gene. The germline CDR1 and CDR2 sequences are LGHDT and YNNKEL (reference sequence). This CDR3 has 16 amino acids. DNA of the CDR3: TGTGCCAGCAGCCAACTTGCTAGCGGGAGCGGGAATGAGCAGTTCTTC. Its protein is CASSQLASGSGNEQFF.

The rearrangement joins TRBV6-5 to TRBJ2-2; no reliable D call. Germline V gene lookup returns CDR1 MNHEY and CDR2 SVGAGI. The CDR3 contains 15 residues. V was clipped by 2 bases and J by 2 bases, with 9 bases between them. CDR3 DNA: TGTGCCAGCAGTTACCGTAGGGCCAACACCGGGGAGCTGTTTTTT. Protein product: CASSYRRANTGELFF.

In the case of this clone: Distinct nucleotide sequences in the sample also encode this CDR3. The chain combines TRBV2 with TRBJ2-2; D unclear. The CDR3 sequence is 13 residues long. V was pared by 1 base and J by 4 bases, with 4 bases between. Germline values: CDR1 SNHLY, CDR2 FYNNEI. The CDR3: CASSEVVTGELFF. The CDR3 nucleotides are TGTGCCAGCAGTGAAGTAGTCACCGGGGAGCTGTTTTTT.

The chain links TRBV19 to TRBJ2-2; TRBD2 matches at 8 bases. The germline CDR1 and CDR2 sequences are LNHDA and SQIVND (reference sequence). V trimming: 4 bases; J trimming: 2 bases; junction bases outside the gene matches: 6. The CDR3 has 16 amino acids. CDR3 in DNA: TGTGCCAGTAGTACCGGGACTAGACTTAACACCGGGGAGCTGTTTTTT. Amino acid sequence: CASSTGTRLNTGELFF.

The chain's CDR3 is CASSERGFEAFF. CDR3 DNA sequence: TGTGCCAGCAGTGAAAGGGGGTTTGAAGCTTTCTTT. The gene calls are TRBV25-1 and TRBJ1-1; a weak D match, TRBD1 (6 bases). The CDR3 has 12 residues. Germline loops: CDR1 MGHDK, CDR2 SYGVNS. Trimming cost V 2 bases and J 7 bases, with 8 bases left between them. The whole variable domain, filled in from reference TRBV25-1 and TRBJ1-1, reads EADIYQTPRYLVIGTGKKITLECSQTMGHDKMYWYQQDPGMELHLIHYSYGVNSTEKGDLSSESTVSRIRTEHFPLTLESARPSHTSQYLCASSERGFEAFFGQGTRLTVV.

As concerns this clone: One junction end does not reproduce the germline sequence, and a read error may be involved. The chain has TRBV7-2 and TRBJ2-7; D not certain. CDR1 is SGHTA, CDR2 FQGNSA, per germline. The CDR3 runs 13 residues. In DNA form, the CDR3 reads TGTGCCAGCAGTTTAGTCGATTCCTACGAGCAGTACTTC. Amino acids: CASSLVDSYEQYF.

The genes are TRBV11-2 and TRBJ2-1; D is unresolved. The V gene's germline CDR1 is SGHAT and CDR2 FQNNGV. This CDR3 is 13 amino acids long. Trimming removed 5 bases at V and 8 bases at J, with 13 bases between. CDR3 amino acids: CASSPIARDEQFF. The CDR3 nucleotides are TGTGCCAGCAGCCCAATCGCCCGGGATGAGCAGTTCTTC. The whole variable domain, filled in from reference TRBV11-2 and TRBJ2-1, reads EAGVAQSPRYKIIEKRQSVAFWCNPISGHATLYWYQQILGQGPKLLIQFQNNGVVDDSQLPKDRFSAERLKGVDSTLKIQPAKLEDSAVYLCASSPIARDEQFFGPGTRLTVL.

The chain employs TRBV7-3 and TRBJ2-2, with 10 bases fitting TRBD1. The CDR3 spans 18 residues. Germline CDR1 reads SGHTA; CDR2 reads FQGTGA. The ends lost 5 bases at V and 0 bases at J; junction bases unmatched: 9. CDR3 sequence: CASSPPGQGYSNTGELFF. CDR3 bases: TGTGCCAGCAGCCCGCCGGGACAGGGGTATTCGAACACCGGGGAGCTGTTTTTT.

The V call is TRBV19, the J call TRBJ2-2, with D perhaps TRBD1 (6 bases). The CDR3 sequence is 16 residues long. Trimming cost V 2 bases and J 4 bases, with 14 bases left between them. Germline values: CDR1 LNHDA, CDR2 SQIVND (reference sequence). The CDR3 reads CASSIPKGTSTGELFF. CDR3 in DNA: TGTGCCAGTAGTATACCTAAAGGGACATCCACCGGGGAGCTGTTTTTT.

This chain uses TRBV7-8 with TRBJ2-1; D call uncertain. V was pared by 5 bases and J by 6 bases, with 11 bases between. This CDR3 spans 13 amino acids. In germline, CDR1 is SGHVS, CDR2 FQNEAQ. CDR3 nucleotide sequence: TGTGCCAGCAGCCCACTTGGAGCCAATGAGCAGTTCTTC. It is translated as CASSPLGANEQFF.

Here the CDR3 DNA reads TGTGCCAGCAGCGTGTCGTCCCGCGCCTACGAGCAGTACTTC. Translating it yields CASSVSSRAYEQYF. The V call is TRBV9, the J call TRBJ2-7; D is unresolved. CDR1 and CDR2 (germline): SGDLS, YYNGEE. Trimming removed 2 bases from V and 2 bases from J, with 11 bases in between. CDR3 length equals 14 residues.

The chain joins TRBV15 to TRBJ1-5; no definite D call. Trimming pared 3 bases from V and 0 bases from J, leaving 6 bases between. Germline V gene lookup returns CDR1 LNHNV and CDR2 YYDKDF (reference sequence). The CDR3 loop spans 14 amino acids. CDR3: CATSRVGSNQPQHF. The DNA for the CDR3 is TGTGCCACCAGCAGGGTTGGTAGCAATCAGCCCCAGCATTTT.

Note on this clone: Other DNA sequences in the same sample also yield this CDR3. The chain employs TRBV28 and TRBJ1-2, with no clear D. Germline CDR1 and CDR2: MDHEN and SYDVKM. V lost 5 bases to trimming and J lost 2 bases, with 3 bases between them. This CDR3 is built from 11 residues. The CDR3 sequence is CASSSNYGYTF. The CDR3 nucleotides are TGTGCCAGCAGTAGCAACTATGGCTACACCTTC.

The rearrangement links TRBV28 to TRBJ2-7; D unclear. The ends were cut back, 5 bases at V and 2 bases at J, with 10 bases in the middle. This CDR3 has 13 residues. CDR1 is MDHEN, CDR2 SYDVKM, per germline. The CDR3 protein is CASSPTTAYEQYF. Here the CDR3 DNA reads TGTGCCAGCAGTCCCACCACAGCCTACGAGCAGTACTTC.